Following are 30 T cell receptor beta chains from one sample sequenced in a study of beta chain features in type 1 diabetes. Expressed TCRB transcripts were sequenced because the entire RNA isolate underwent reverse transcription. The data were produced by immunoSEQ multiplex PCR, yet TCRdb's version contains in-frame clones alone and is incomplete. The table shows over 700,000 clones, with roughly a sixth occurring only once. Sequenced sample: naive CD4+ T cells from blood. The receptors were gathered from a woman between 18 and 30 years old in good health.

This clone turned up a few times. Compared with germline, one end of the junction differs, possibly owing to a read error. The genes are TRBV7-7 and TRBJ2-1; D gene unclear. This CDR3 has 13 residues. Germline loops: CDR1 SSHAT, CDR2 FNYEAQ (reference sequence). The DNA of the CDR3 is TGTGCTAGCAGCTTAGGACGTGACAATGAGCAGTTCTTC. It is translated as CASSLGRDNEQFF.

This rearrangement joins TRBV28 to TRBJ1-1; 10 bases fit TRBD1. In germline, CDR1 is MDHEN, CDR2 SYDVKM. V was pared by 5 bases and J by 11 bases, with 11 bases of the junction left unmatched. The CDR3 runs to 14 residues. The CDR3 DNA is TGTGCCAGCAGTCCTCCGGGACAGGGGATTGGGGCTTTCTTT. Translated, it gives CASSPPGQGIGAFF. Full variable domain (outside the CDR3, taken from reference TRBV28 and TRBJ1-1): DVKVTQSSRYLVKRTGEKVFLECVQDMDHENMFWYRQDPGLGLRLIYFSYDVKMKEKGDIPEGYSVSREKKERFSLILESASTNQTSMYLCASSPPGQGIGAFFGQGTRLTVV.

The V and J genes are TRBV18 and TRBJ1-1; the D gene is possibly TRBD1 (6 bases). CDR3 length equals 12 residues. V was cut by 10 bases and J by 4 bases, with 13 bases left in between. CDR1 KGHSH and CDR2 LQKENI come from the germline V gene. In DNA, the CDR3 is TGTGCCACACAGGGTAGCGGCACTGAAGCTTTCTTT. It codes for CATQGSGTEAFF.

This clone occurred a few times. The gene calls are TRBV9 and TRBJ2-1; no firm D call. In germline, CDR1 is SGDLS, CDR2 YYNGEE. The CDR3 is 16 amino acids. Trimming shortened V by 3 bases and J by 5 bases, and 18 bases separated the two germline ends. The chain's CDR3 is CASSAFIGRGNNEQFF. The CDR3 DNA reads TGTGCCAGCAGCGCCTTCATTGGACGAGGAAACAATGAGCAGTTCTTC.

V usage is TRBV2 and J usage is TRBJ2-3; D is perhaps TRBD1 (6 bases). CDR1 and CDR2 (germline): SNHLY, FYNNEI. V was pared by 4 bases and J by 0 bases, with 11 bases between. The CDR3 consists of 15 residues. The CDR3 reads CASSGGQTSTDTQYF. CDR3 nucleotide sequence: TGTGCCAGCAGTGGGGGGCAGACAAGCACAGATACGCAGTATTTT.

The V and J genes are TRBV2 and TRBJ2-5, with TRBD1 identical over 9 bases. CDR3 length: 14 amino acids. The V and J ends lost 6 bases and 4 bases, in that order; junction bases with no gene match: 6. From germline, CDR1 is SNHLY and CDR2 FYNNEI. CDR3 nucleotide sequence: TGTGCCAGCAGACGGACAGGGGTAACAGAGACCCAGTACTTC. It translates to CASRRTGVTETQYF.

This clone was recorded a few times. This chain connects TRBV6-5 to TRBJ1-1; the D gene is possibly TRBD1 (6 bases). Trimming pared 7 bases from V and 0 bases from J, leaving 15 bases between. Germline V gives CDR1 MNHEY, CDR2 SVGAGI. The CDR3 runs 15 residues. DNA of the CDR3: TGTGCCAGCACCAAACGACAGGCTATGAACACTGAAGCTTTCTTT. Translation gives CASTKRQAMNTEAFF.

The chain carries TRBV18 and TRBJ2-7; a possible D gene is TRBD2 (6 bases). CDR1 is KGHSH and CDR2 is LQKENI in the germline V gene. This CDR3 contains 15 residues. V lost 3 bases and J lost 0, with 12 bases in between. Written as DNA, the CDR3 is TGTGCCAGCTCACCTCGGACTATTAGCTCCTACGAGCAGTACTTC. This sequence encodes CASSPRTISSYEQYF.

This clone has just a few counts. The gene calls are TRBV7-9 and TRBJ2-2; the D is unclear. The CDR3 extends over 12 amino acids. Germline assignment: CDR1 SEHNR and CDR2 FQNEAQ (reference sequence). V was cut by 8 bases and J by 7 bases, with 11 bases left in between. CDR3 region: CASGDLYGELFF. In DNA form, the CDR3 reads TGTGCCAGCGGTGACCTGTACGGGGAGCTGTTTTTT.

The chain links TRBV5-1 to TRBJ2-1; no clear D. V lost 3 bases to trimming and J lost 0 bases, with 10 bases between them. The CDR3 is made up of 15 amino acids. CDR1 is SGHRS and CDR2 is YFSETQ in the germline V gene. CDR3 bases: TGCGCCAGCAGCTCATCAATAGGCTCCTACAATGAGCAGTTCTTC. This sequence encodes CASSSSIGSYNEQFF.

This clone appeared a few times. V and J are TRBV11-2 and TRBJ2-5; 9 bases are a match to TRBD1. V shed 2 bases, J shed 1 base, and the junction held 8 bases outside the gene matches. The germline CDR1 and CDR2 sequences are SGHAT and FQNNGV. This CDR3 is 17 amino acids long. This CDR3 is CASSLNRDRAFQETQYF. CDR3 nucleotides: TGTGCCAGCAGCTTAAACCGGGACAGGGCCTTCCAAGAGACCCAGTACTTC.

This clone was counted only a few times. The chain has TRBV5-1 and TRBJ2-1, with 10 bases fitting TRBD2. Germline CDR1 reads SGHRS; CDR2 reads YFSETQ. After removal of 8 bases from V and 4 bases from J, the junction contained 6 bases not matched to a gene. This CDR3 has 14 amino acids. The CDR3 reads CASSTSGPYNEQFF. CDR3 bases: TGCGCCAGTTCGACTAGCGGGCCATACAATGAGCAGTTCTTC.

V usage is TRBV13 and J usage is TRBJ2-5, with TRBD2 identical over 12 bases. The last part of the DNA fits TRBJ2-7 better; the J call may be wrong. The CDR3 is 19 residues long. Germline CDR1 and CDR2: PRHDT and FYEKMQ (reference sequence). CDR3 DNA: TGTGCCAGCAGCTCGCCCGCCCTAGCGGGAGGGCTCTATGGGAACGAGCAGTACTTC. The encoded protein is CASSSPALAGGLYGNEQYF.

This clone has just a few counts. The chain employs TRBV27 and TRBJ2-6; 8 bases align to TRBD1. The ends lost 5 bases at V and 5 bases at J; junction bases unmatched: 2. The CDR3 runs 14 residues. Germline V lookup: CDR1 MNHEY, CDR2 SMNVEV (reference sequence). This CDR3 is CASSQGARANVLTF. As DNA, the CDR3 is TGTGCCAGCAGTCAGGGGGCTCGGGCCAACGTCCTGACTTTC.

This chain joins TRBV27 and TRBJ2-7; D may be TRBD1 (6 bases). V lost 4 bases, J lost 1 base, and 17 bases lay in between. The CDR3 is made up of 16 amino acids. Germline-derived CDR1 and CDR2 are MNHEY and SMNVEV (reference sequence). The chain's CDR3 is CASSSFGGQGSYEQYF. CDR3 nucleotide sequence: TGTGCCAGCAGTTCCTTTGGCGGGCAGGGGTCCTACGAGCAGTACTTC.

The chain carries TRBV5-6 and TRBJ2-2; the D is unclear. The V gene lost 5 bases and the J gene lost 5 bases, with 16 bases spanning the gap. This CDR3 spans 15 amino acids. Germline V gene lookup returns CDR1 SGHDT and CDR2 YYEEEE. In DNA, the CDR3 is TGTGCCAGCAGTTTTAAACCCGAAAATACCGGGGAGCTGTTTTTT. It specifies CASSFKPENTGELFF.

J is TRBJ2-1 and V is TRBV18; 14 bases match TRBD2. The CDR3 covers 17 residues. V shed 3 bases, J shed 8 bases, and the junction held 9 bases outside the gene matches. Per germline, CDR1 KGHSH and CDR2 LQKENI. This CDR3 reads CASSPLTGLAGVDEQFF. Here the CDR3 DNA reads TGTGCCAGCTCACCGTTAACGGGACTAGCGGGAGTTGATGAGCAGTTCTTC.

The chain couples TRBV11-2 to TRBJ2-1; D not resolved. The CDR3 is 17 amino acids. V lost 0 bases, J lost 0 bases, and 12 bases lay in between. Germline CDR1 is SGHAT and CDR2 is FQNNGV. The CDR3 DNA reads as TGTGCCAGCAGCTTAGATTTGGCGTTTGCCTCCTACAATGAGCAGTTCTTC. Protein: CASSLDLAFASYNEQFF. Based on the CDR3 plus reference TRBV11-2 and TRBJ2-1, the full variable domain is EAGVAQSPRYKIIEKRQSVAFWCNPISGHATLYWYQQILGQGPKLLIQFQNNGVVDDSQLPKDRFSAERLKGVDSTLKIQPAKLEDSAVYLCASSLDLAFASYNEQFFGPGTRLTVL.

This chain joins TRBV4-3 and TRBJ2-1, with TRBD1 matching 9 bases. The CDR3 contains 18 residues. V shed 1 base, J shed 8 bases, and the junction held 15 bases outside the gene matches. From germline, CDR1 is LGHNA and CDR2 YSLEER. CDR3 in DNA: TGCGCCAGCAGCCAAGCCTACCGGGACAGGGTTCCCTTTCATGAGCAGTTCTTC. Its translation is CASSQAYRDRVPFHEQFF.

In its sample, this clone was seen a few times. The chain has TRBV6-1 and TRBJ1-2; D is undetermined. The CDR3 extends over 13 amino acids. V lost 4 bases to trimming and J lost 8 bases, with 14 bases between them. CDR1 is MNHNS and CDR2 is SASEGT in the germline V gene. CDR3 nucleotide sequence: TGTGCCAGCAGTGTTGTTGAGACTCAGGGCTACACCTTC. Translated: CASSVVETQGYTF.

The rearrangement links TRBV7-3 to TRBJ1-1; the match to TRBD1 covers 7 bases. CDR1 and CDR2 (germline): SGHTA, FQGTGA. The CDR3 length is 13 residues. V shed 4 bases, J shed 5 bases, and the junction held 4 bases outside the gene matches. Here the CDR3 DNA reads TGTGCCAGCAGCTCAGGGGGTTCGACTGAAGCTTTCTTT. Protein: CASSSGGSTEAFF.

This clone came up a few times. The J gene is TRBJ2-7, the V gene TRBV28; 12 bases are a match to TRBD1. V shed 3 bases and J 6 bases; nucleotides not matched to a gene: 6. This CDR3 spans 15 amino acids. Germline V gene lookup returns CDR1 MDHEN and CDR2 SYDVKM. The CDR3 loop reads CASSFLGQGAVEQYF. In DNA, the CDR3 is TGTGCCAGCAGTTTTCTGGGACAGGGGGCCGTCGAGCAGTACTTC. The full variable domain, its missing parts supplied by reference TRBV28 and TRBJ2-7, is DVKVTQSSRYLVKRTGEKVFLECVQDMDHENMFWYRQDPGLGLRLIYFSYDVKMKEKGDIPEGYSVSREKKERFSLILESASTNQTSMYLCASSFLGQGAVEQYFGPGTRLTVT.

The chain has TRBV7-2 and TRBJ2-5; TRBD2 agrees at 9 bases. The CDR3 runs 15 residues. Germline assignment: CDR1 SGHTA and CDR2 FQGNSA. The J segment lost 8 bases and the V segment lost 3 bases, leaving 10 bases of the junction unmatched. CDR3 nucleotide sequence: TGTGCCAGCAGCTTGTTCGACGTAGCGGGAGAAACCCAGTACTTC. This codes for CASSLFDVAGETQYF.

The chain couples TRBV12-5 to TRBJ2-1, with 13 nucleotides matching TRBD2. Trimming removed 5 bases from V and 9 bases from J; junction bases left unmatched: 7. The CDR3 is made up of 15 amino acids. In germline, CDR1 is LGHNT, CDR2 FRNRAP. The CDR3: CASGPGLAGEVEQFF. The CDR3 DNA reads as TGTGCTAGTGGTCCCGGACTAGCGGGAGAAGTTGAGCAGTTCTTC.

The chain joins TRBV10-3 to TRBJ2-1; D might be TRBD1 (6 bases). The V end lost 3 bases, the J end lost 1 base, and 16 bases lay between the germline ends. Germline V gene data show CDR1 as ENHRY and CDR2 as SYGVKD. CDR3 length equals 17 residues. The CDR3 DNA reads TGTGCCATCAGTGAATTACCACAGGGAAAGTCCTACAATGAGCAGTTCTTC. This codes for CAISELPQGKSYNEQFF.

A few counts support this clone. The sample contains more than one DNA sequence encoding this CDR3. The chain employs TRBV15 and TRBJ2-7; D possibly corresponds to TRBD1 (5 bases). The germline V and J ends were trimmed by 0 bases and 2 bases, with 8 bases remaining between them. The germline CDR1 and CDR2 sequences are LNHNV and YYDKDF (reference sequence). The CDR3 extends over 14 amino acids. The CDR3 DNA reads as TGTGCCACCAGCAGAGATAGGGGCCCCTACGAGCAGTACTTC. This translates into CATSRDRGPYEQYF.

The chain carries TRBV19 and TRBJ1-5; TRBD1 might be the D (6 bases). Trimming cost V 5 bases and J 1 base, with 9 bases left between them. CDR3 length: 14 amino acids. Germline CDR1 and CDR2: LNHDA and SQIVND (reference sequence). Here the CDR3 DNA reads TGTGCCAGTAGTCACAGGGTAAGCAATCAGCCCCAGCATTTT. Translation gives CASSHRVSNQPQHF.

This clone was seen only a few times. This chain links TRBV4-1 with TRBJ2-1; D might be TRBD2 (5 bases). CDR3 length: 16 amino acids. Germline V gene lookup returns CDR1 MGHRA and CDR2 YSYEKL. Trimming removed 0 bases at V and 3 bases at J, with 12 bases between. The CDR3 DNA reads as TGCGCCAGCAGCCAAGAATCCCAGGCGGGCTACAATGAGCAGTTCTTC. The encoded protein is CASSQESQAGYNEQFF.

This sequence joins TRBV7-2 and TRBJ2-7, with a possible D match to TRBD2 (5 bases). The CDR3 runs to 13 residues. V was trimmed by 1 base and J by 6 bases, leaving 10 bases between them. Germline CDR1 and CDR2: SGHTA and FQGNSA. The chain's CDR3 is CASSLGDGIEQYF. CDR3 nucleotide sequence: TGTGCCAGCAGCTTAGGTGACGGGATCGAGCAGTACTTC.

The chain employs TRBV7-2 and TRBJ2-7, with a weak D call TRBD2 (6 bases). The CDR3 has 13 residues. In germline, CDR1 is SGHTA, CDR2 FQGNSA. V shed 5 bases and J shed 6 bases, with 14 bases lying between them. In DNA form, the CDR3 reads TGTGCCAGCAGCCCCGACCCCGGGGGCGAGCAGTACTTC. Protein product: CASSPDPGGEQYF. The full variable domain, with the rest looked up from reference TRBV7-2 and TRBJ2-7, is GAGVSQSPSNKVTEKGKDVELRCDPISGHTALYWYRQSLGQGLEFLIYFQGNSAPDKSGLPSDRFSAERTGGSVSTLTIQRTQQEDSAVYLCASSPDPGGEQYFGPGTRLTVT.